This is a list of T cell receptor beta chains from one sample in a study of metastatic and nonmetastatic thyroid tumors. TCRdb re-analyzed the PCR reads using MiXCR. The table records under 25,000 clones, about a quarter of them present only once. The material sequenced was blood. The source is a male donor with papillary thyroid cancer or a benign thyroid nodule (not recorded which). Some clones in this sample may be carry-over from other donors' samples. CDR3s include the opening cysteine and the closing phenylalanine or tryptophan. The D gene is left open where the match is weak. Not every row has a clone size; where given, it reads once, few, many or a size class.

D	V	J	size	DNA	CDR3
-	TRBV3-1	TRBJ2-2	-	TGTGCCAGCAGCCACGCCGGGGAGCTGTTTTTT	CASSHAGELFF
-	TRBV20-1	TRBJ2-3	-	TGCAGTGCTAGAGGGGGGTGGGCTACAGATACGCAGTATTTT	CSARGGWATDTQYF
-	TRBV2	TRBJ2-2	medium-sized	TGTGCCAGCAGCATCCAGGGCGGGGAGCTGTTTTTT	CASSIQGGELFF
-	TRBV5-1	TRBJ2-5	-	TGCGCCAGCAGCGCAGGGACTGAAGAGACCCAGTACTTC	CASSAGTEETQYF
-	TRBV19	TRBJ2-5	few	TGTGCCAGTAGTCGGGGGGACACCCAAGAGACCCAGTACTTC	CASSRGDTQETQYF
-	TRBV12-5	TRBJ2-1	-	TGTGCTAGTGGTTTTTTAACTGACGGGCGCGGGCAGTTCTTC	CASGFLTDGRGQFF
TRBD1	TRBV6-1	TRBJ1-6	-	TGTGCCAGCAGTATAGGACAGGGGCGGTCACCCCTCCACTTT	CASSIGQGRSPLHF
TRBD2	TRBV28	TRBJ2-3	medium-sized	TGTGCCAGCATTCCTCGGACTAGCGATACGCAGTATTTT	CASIPRTSDTQYF
-	TRBV18	TRBJ2-1	-	TGCGCCAGCTCACCCGCGGTGGGCGAGCAGTTCTTC	CASSPAVGEQFF
-	TRBV6-1	TRBJ1-1	medium-sized	TGTGCCAGCAGTGAAGCGCTTTCCGGAGGGGTGAACACTGAAGCTTTCTTT	CASSEALSGGVNTEAFF
-	TRBV19	TRBJ1-4	-	TGTGCCAGTATGCCCCGGCAGGGAAATGAAAAACTGTTTTTT	CASMPRQGNEKLFF
TRBD2	TRBV6-1	TRBJ2-1	medium-sized	TGTGCCAGCAGTGAAGACGGGAGGGCCCTCGGTGAGCAGTTCTTC	CASSEDGRALGEQFF
-	TRBV5-1	TRBJ2-5	-	TGCGCCAGCAGCTTGGGACTAGAGGGGGGTGAGACCCAGTACTTC	CASSLGLEGGETQYF
-	TRBV14	TRBJ2-7	few	TGTGCCAGCAGCCAAGGGGGATACGAGCAGTACTTC	CASSQGGYEQYF
-	TRBV20-1	TRBJ1-1	medium-sized	TGCAGTGCCCTTAGTCCAGTCACGAACACTGAAGCTTTCTTT	CSALSPVTNTEAFF
-	TRBV19	TRBJ2-3	medium-sized	TGTGCCAGTAGTACATCAGGGAGCACAGATACGCAGTATTTT	CASSTSGSTDTQYF
-	TRBV7-9	TRBJ2-1	-	TGTGCCAGCATCTTAGGGGCTAACAATGAGCAGTTCTTC	CASILGANNEQFF
TRBD2	TRBV11-1	TRBJ2-1	-	TGTGCCAGCAGCACCCTTAGCGGGGCGTTTTCTGAGCAGTTCTTC	CASSTLSGAFSEQFF
TRBD2	TRBV20-1	TRBJ2-7	few	TGCAGTGTCAGGGGAATTCGTAGCGGGATGACCTACGAGCAGTACTTC	CSVRGIRSGMTYEQYF
TRBD1	TRBV28	TRBJ1-1	-	TGTGCCAGCAGTTTTGGTTCAGGGGGGAACACTGAAGCTTTCTTT	CASSFGSGGNTEAFF
-	TRBV11-1	TRBJ2-3	-	TGTGCCAGCAGCTTAGTTTCGGGGGTTCGCACAGATACGCAGTATTTT	CASSLVSGVRTDTQYF
TRBD1	TRBV18	TRBJ1-6	medium-sized	TGTGCCAGCTCACCGACACGGACAGGAACGAATTCACCCCTCCACTTT	CASSPTRTGTNSPLHF
-	TRBV3-1	TRBJ2-1	-	TGTGCCAGCAGCCAAGATCTTAGGGAGTACAATGAGCAGTTCTTC	CASSQDLREYNEQFF
-	TRBV6-1	TRBJ1-3	-	TGTGCCAGCATGGGGACAACCTCTGGAGACACCATATATTTT	CASMGTTSGDTIYF
TRBD2	TRBV12-3/TRBV12-4	TRBJ2-1	many	TGTGCCAGCAGTGCTAGCGGGAGGTCTTATGAGCAGTTCTTC	CASSASGRSYEQFF
-	TRBV12-3/TRBV12-4	TRBJ2-2	-	TGTGCCAGCAGTTTAGCCCAGAACACCGGGGAGCTGTTTTTT	CASSLAQNTGELFF
TRBD1	TRBV6-1	TRBJ1-6	-	TGTGCCAGCAGTTCCTTACAGGGGACCTATAATTCACCCCTCCACTTT	CASSSLQGTYNSPLHF
-	TRBV27	TRBJ1-5	-	TGTGCCAGCAGTTTGACGGGGGGGATGAATGGCAATCAGCCCCAGCATTTT	CASSLTGGMNGNQPQHF
TRBD1	TRBV6-1	TRBJ2-7	few	TGTGCCAGCAGTGAAGGAGGGACAGGGGGATTCGAGCAGTACTTC	CASSEGGTGGFEQYF
TRBD2	TRBV20-1	TRBJ2-1	medium-sized	TGCAGTGCTAGACCCCAGCGGGGGGGCCTTCCCAATGAGCAGTTCTTC	CSARPQRGGLPNEQFF
-	TRBV20-1	TRBJ2-7	-	TGCAGTGCTAGAACAGGGATAGGCCTCGGCTACGAGCAGTACTTC	CSARTGIGLGYEQYF